A selection of T cell receptor beta chains follows, all from one sample in a study of blood T cells in healthy people across ages. TCRdb processed the 5' RACE reads anew with MiXCR; each CDR3 protein has one entry. This table holds roughly 680,000 distinct CDR3 sequences, 40% to 65% found once. Sequenced: blood. The receptors stem from a woman aged 80 or over in good health. Each CDR3 is given with its conserved first and last residue. Each record gives: D gene, V gene, J gene, clone size, CDR3 DNA, CDR3 protein. D genes are given only for firm matches. Expanded clones get a size class; other rows say once, few or many, or leave the size out.

>.|TRBV29-1|TRBJ1-2|.
TGCAGCGTAGGAGAACAGGGAAACTATGGCCACACCTTC
CSVGEQGNYGHTF
>.|TRBV25-1|TRBJ2-3|few
TGTGCCAGCAGTGAGGGGTGGCAGACTAGCACAGATACGCAGTATTTT
CASSEGWQTSTDTQYF
>TRBD1|TRBV4-1|TRBJ2-4|.
TGCGCCAGCAGCCCCAGTCCGGGACAGTGGGACATTCAGTACTTC
CASSPSPGQWDIQYF
>.|TRBV20-1|TRBJ2-1|.
TGCAGTGCCCAGACAGGGACTCGCGCGGGGTACAATGAGCAGTTCTTC
CSAQTGTRAGYNEQFF
>.|TRBV4-2|TRBJ1-1|.
TGTGCCAGCAGCCGAGAGACAGCGATGAACACTGAAGCTTTCTTT
CASSRETAMNTEAFF
>TRBD1|TRBV5-6|TRBJ2-1|many
TGTGCCAGCAGCGGGACCGGGACAGGGGCAGTCAATGAGCAGTTCTTC
CASSGTGTGAVNEQFF
>.|TRBV2|TRBJ1-1|.
TGTGCCAGTACCTTCCGCCCTCCCATGAACACTGAAGCTTTCTTT
CASTFRPPMNTEAFF
>.|TRBV12-3/TRBV12-4|TRBJ2-3|many
TGTGCCAGCACGAGAGAGGGGCAGAACACAGATACGCAGTATTTT
CASTREGQNTDTQYF
>.|TRBV21-1|TRBJ2-5|.
TGTGCCAGCAGCAAAGGAGGGGCCCAGTACTTC
CASSKGGAQYF
>.|TRBV5-1|TRBJ2-3|.
TGCGCCAGCAGCCCTGGGACGCGTACAGATACGCAGTATTTT
CASSPGTRTDTQYF
>.|TRBV5-1|TRBJ2-3|few
TGCGCCAGCAGCGCTGGAAGGGAGGATACGCAGTATTTT
CASSAGREDTQYF
>.|TRBV29-1|TRBJ1-1|many
TGCAGCGTTGAGCCGACAGGGAACACTGAAGCTTTCTTT
CSVEPTGNTEAFF
>.|TRBV20-1|TRBJ1-6|.
TGCAGTGCTAGGGAACAGGCCGATTCACCCCTCCACTTT
CSAREQADSPLHF
>TRBD1|TRBV10-3|TRBJ2-5|.
TGTGCCATCAGGGAGACAGGGAGTCAAGGAGAGACCCAGTACTTC
CAIRETGSQGETQYF
>TRBD2|TRBV7-6|TRBJ2-1|.
TGTGCCAGCAGCGCCCGGGTTTTCGGAGCGGGACGGTACAATGAGCAGTTCTTC
CASSARVFGAGRYNEQFF
>.|TRBV6-2/TRBV6-3|TRBJ2-7|.
TGTGCCAGCAGTAGGGACGGAGGAACCTACGAGCAGTACTTC
CASSRDGGTYEQYF
>.|TRBV5-1|TRBJ2-1|many
TGCGCCAGCAGCTTGGTTCCGACCAATGAGCAGTTCTTC
CASSLVPTNEQFF
>.|TRBV2|TRBJ2-1|once
TGTGCCAGCTCAAGGGGGGGGCGTAGGTATGGGCAGTTCTTC
CASSRGGRRYGQFF
>.|TRBV9|TRBJ2-3|.
TGTGCCAGCAGCTCGGCCTGGAGCGGAGGCACAGATACGCAGTATTTT
CASSSAWSGGTDTQYF
>.|TRBV20-1|TRBJ1-1|few
TGCAGTGCTAGATTTTTGGGAGGCGCTGAAGCTTTCTTT
CSARFLGGAEAFF
>.|TRBV29-1|TRBJ2-7|once
TGCAGCGTTCAGGGATTCGAGTCGTCCAACGAGCAGTACTTC
CSVQGFESSNEQYF
>.|TRBV28|TRBJ2-7|many
TGTGCCAGCAGTCCCACGGTATCCTACGAGCAGTACTTC
CASSPTVSYEQYF
>TRBD2|TRBV12-5|TRBJ2-7|.
TGTGCTAGTGCCCCTCAGGCTAGCGGGAGGACGAACGAGCAGTACTTC
CASAPQASGRTNEQYF
>.|TRBV7-9|TRBJ1-2|.
TGTGCCAGCAGCTTTGACTCCAGGGTCGTCTATGGCTACACCTTC
CASSFDSRVVYGYTF
>.|TRBV2|TRBJ1-5|.
TGTGCCAGCACTCAGGTGAGACTTAATCAGCCCCAGCATTTT
CASTQVRLNQPQHF
>.|TRBV27|TRBJ2-7|many
TGTGCCAGCGGGCAGGGCGGCTCCTACGAGCAGTACTTC
CASGQGGSYEQYF
>.|TRBV5-1|TRBJ2-1|many
TGCGCCAGCAGCTTGAGTCAGAATGAGCAGTTCTTC
CASSLSQNEQFF
>.|TRBV5-1|TRBJ2-1|many
TGCGCCAGCAGCCCGGCGGGACAGAGTTACAATGAGCAGTTCTTC
CASSPAGQSYNEQFF
>.|TRBV5-4|TRBJ1-1|.
TGTGCCAGCAGCTTGGGCTGGGGGGCCTTAGACACTGAAGCTTTCTTT
CASSLGWGALDTEAFF
>TRBD1|TRBV6-5|TRBJ1-2|many
TGTGCCAGCACCGATCCGGGACAGGGGACCTATGGCTACACCTTC
CASTDPGQGTYGYTF
>.|TRBV10-3|TRBJ2-2|.
TGTGCCATCAGTGAACCAGGGGCCAGAACCGGGGAGCTGTTTTTT
CAISEPGARTGELFF
>TRBD1|TRBV20-1|TRBJ2-1|.
TGCAGTGCTGGGACAGGGACCTCCTACAATGAGCAGTTCTTC
CSAGTGTSYNEQFF
>TRBD1|TRBV28|TRBJ1-6|.
TGTGCCAGCATACCCTCCGGGACAGGGTTTGATCGGGAGGATTCACCCCTCCACTTT
CASIPSGTGFDREDSPLHF
>.|TRBV29-1|TRBJ1-5|.
TGCAGCGTTCAGATCCAGGGCCCCAATCAGCCCCAGCATTTT
CSVQIQGPNQPQHF
>.|TRBV19|TRBJ1-5|.
TGTGCCAGTCGGACAGTTTTCAGCAATCAGCCCCAGCATTTT
CASRTVFSNQPQHF
>TRBD1|TRBV6-4|TRBJ1-6|few
TGTGCCAGCAGCCCCCGGACAGGGGAAAATTCACCCCTCCACTTT
CASSPRTGENSPLHF
>TRBD2|TRBV20-1|TRBJ2-5|once
TGCAGTGCTAGAGGGGCGGGAGTGCTCCAAGAGACCCAGTACTTC
CSARGAGVLQETQYF
>TRBD2|TRBV2|TRBJ2-7|.
TGTGCCAGCAGTTTCAATGTCCCCGGGACTAGCTCCTACGAGCAGTACTTC
CASSFNVPGTSSYEQYF
>.|TRBV30|TRBJ2-2|.
TGTGCCTGGAGTGTACGCGGCGGATACTCCGGGGAGCTGTTTTTT
CAWSVRGGYSGELFF
>.|TRBV28|TRBJ1-1|.
TGTGCTAGTTATGCCGGGACCTTGAACACTGAAGCTTTCTTT
CASYAGTLNTEAFF
>TRBD2|TRBV7-9|TRBJ2-1|many
TGTGCCAGCAGCTTAGCTGGGGGGGATGAGCAGTTCTTC
CASSLAGGDEQFF
>TRBD2|TRBV3-1|TRBJ2-7|.
TGTGCCAGCAGCCAAGATTTAACAGCGGGGCGCTACGAGCGGTACTTC
CASSQDLTAGRYERYF
>.|TRBV9|TRBJ1-2|many
TGTGCCAGCAGCGGTCCGAGGTATGGCTACACCTTC
CASSGPRYGYTF
>.|TRBV29-1|TRBJ2-7|few
TGCAGCGTTGGGATGTCGCTGGGCTCCTACGAGCAGTACTTC
CSVGMSLGSYEQYF
>.|TRBV18|TRBJ2-2|.
TGTGCCACTATCGACAGGAACGCAGGCGCCGGGGAGCTGTTTTTT
CATIDRNAGAGELFF
>TRBD1|TRBV7-2|TRBJ2-7|many
TGTGCCAGCAGCTTAGGACAGGGTCTCTACGAGCAGTACTTC
CASSLGQGLYEQYF
>TRBD2|TRBV12-3/TRBV12-4|TRBJ2-3|few
TGTGCCAGCAGTAAGGGACTAGCGGGAGATACGCAGTATTTT
CASSKGLAGDTQYF
>.|TRBV25-1|TRBJ2-7|few
TGTGCCAGCAGTGAGTCCCCCTGGGACAGCGGGCCCGGCTCCTACGAGCAGTACTTC
CASSESPWDSGPGSYEQYF
>.|TRBV20-1|TRBJ1-1|.
TGCAGTGCTAAAAGCCGATGGGGGGCCACTGAAGCTTTCTTT
CSAKSRWGATEAFF
>TRBD2|TRBV5-1|TRBJ2-1|many
TGCGCCAGCAGCTTGGGACTAGCCACCTATGAGCAGTTCTTC
CASSLGLATYEQFF
>TRBD2|TRBV9|TRBJ2-3|.
TGTGCCAGTAGTCGGCTAGCGGGGGCACCCCCCACAGATACGCAGTATTTT
CASSRLAGAPPTDTQYF
>.|TRBV27|TRBJ2-7|.
TGTGCCAGCAGTTTATTTGGTCGGGCAGGGGGGTCCTACGAGCAGTACTTC
CASSLFGRAGGSYEQYF
>.|TRBV20-1|TRBJ2-7|.
TGCAGTGCTAGACCCCAGGTCTCCTACGAGCAGTACTTC
CSARPQVSYEQYF
>.|TRBV5-1|TRBJ2-5|few
TGCGCCAGCAGCTTGGCGCCATGGAGCGATTGGGAGACCCAGTACTTC
CASSLAPWSDWETQYF
>.|TRBV24-1|TRBJ2-7|few
TGTGCCACCAGTGCCTTCGACTACAGCTCCTACAATGAGCAGTACTTC
CATSAFDYSSYNEQYF